The present T cell receptor (beta chain) was sequenced within a study of T cells in localized non-small cell lung cancer. Whole-study findings and limits: Longer overall survival associated with higher blood T cell density; shorter survival with higher adjacent-lung clonality. Adjacent lung exhibited a median of around 60 among the 100 most abundant tumor clones.

The table came from immunoSEQ multiplex PCR; TCRdb's copy has only in-frame clones and leaves some out. This table has 15,000 or so clones, about 86% appearing once. This clone has more than one count but fewer than ten. Its target is unknown. Germline CDR1 is SGHAT and CDR2 is FQNNGV. This CDR3 is 13 amino acids long. The V gene end was trimmed by 5 bases and the J gene end by 6 bases; junction bases not matched to a gene: 2. This receptor was obtained from a female donor older than 55 with stage I squamous cell lung carcinoma. Sample: peripheral blood, taken before any cancer treatment. The V gene is TRBV11-2, the J gene TRBJ2-2; TRBD2 matches 8 bases. The CDR3 coding sequence is TGTGCCAGCAGCCGGGGGGGTGCCGGGGAGCTGTTTTTT. Its protein product is CASSRGGAGELFF.